The T cell receptor (beta chain) under discussion was sequenced for a study of T cell responses to AZD1222 COVID-19 vaccine (dated by TCRdb to 2020 to 2023). Notes on the research overall: AZD1222 recipients whose second dose came at about 4 weeks and those whose second dose came at about 12 weeks were combined into one group, since spike-specific TCR depth and breadth did not differ between the two schedules. A total of approximately 230 trial participants underwent TCR sequencing, of whom 207 received two doses of AZD1222 and some 26 received two doses of the MenACWY control vaccine. Trial participants were enrolled by age into 18-55, 56-69 and 70-plus year subgroups, with around 140, 26 and 57 TCR-sequenced participants respectively.

Interpreted using the paper, the time point label stands for: baseline before first vaccination. The vaccinee samples were drawn from two UK trials, COV001 and COV002, one of which was a single-blind randomized controlled phase 2/3 trial testing AZD1222 (ChAdOx1 nCoV-19) in healthy adults. For TCRbeta chain sequencing, PBMC samples from trial participants were taken at day 0 and at day 28 after the second dose. For this clone: Its specific antigen is unknown. No base quality information exists; no much larger clone differs at one position.

The CDR3 regions of human TCRbeta chains were analyzed by immunosequencing. From the authors' description of their analysis: Repertoire TCRs were checked for matches against a reference library of SARS-CoV-2-specific TCRs that had been generated using the MIRA antigen-specificity platform. Breadth meant the fraction of unique TCRs that were SARS-CoV-2-associated, whereas depth meant the fraction of total T cells that were SARS-CoV-2-associated. Each spike-specific TCR was assigned to its reactive spike region and to a CD4 or CD8 class using the MIRA data. Log10-transformed breadth and depth values were compared by one-way ANOVA with Sidak's multiple comparisons tests. Imported from immuneACCESS, the table was reduced by TCRdb to in-frame sequences with V and J called. These copies leave out some clones; in studies compared against another copy, an unresolved V gene accounts for under half, and the cause of the remainder is not known. V, J and clone size are those of that table, while D and trimming were read from the DNA. The table for this sample lists approximately 160,000 clones; about 93% of them were counted only once. 5% of the sample belongs to the ten largest clones.

Study-level results and caveats: Reportedly, almost half of the unique spike-specific TCRs recognized epitopes lying outside the regions that are mutated in the B.1.351 and B.1.1.7 variants. In the small 56-69-year group, the increase in depth fell short of significance, most likely because of low power. Participants were mostly white British, with more females than males. The authors suggested clonal diversity may have been underestimated. Conclusions about previously exposed vaccinees were limited because only a handful of AZD1222 recipients were SARS-CoV-2 seropositive at baseline. A significant rise in spike-specific TCR breadth and depth was observed after two AZD1222 doses relative to day 0 and relative to MenACWY recipients. CD4 TCRs associated with the vaccine covered the entire spike protein, and the dominant responses were in regions 160-218 and 743-854. Because no day 14 peak-response samples were available, the repertoires could be characterized only after the peak T cell response.

The CDR3 spans 15 residues, from the cysteine through the phenylalanine. Only CDR3 DNA remains: 45 bases, in frame from the first base. CDR1 and CDR2 are read off the germline V gene (reference sequence) as SEHNR and FQNEAQ. From V the trimming removes 1 base and from J it removes 4 bases, while the gene matches leave 6 bases of the junction unaccounted for. The chain employs TRBV7-9 and TRBJ2-7; TRBD1 matches 8 bases in the middle. The sequencing here drew on peripheral blood, taken on day 0 of AZD1222 vaccination. This TCR derives from an adult in good health. The base sequence is TGTGCCAGCAGCTTAGGGGCAGGGGGCGGATACGAGCAGTACTTC. Translated, this is CASSLGAGGGYEQYF.